Listed below are T cell receptor beta chains from one sample, sequenced in a study of blood T cell repertoires in COVID-19. This table comes from immunoSEQ multiplex PCR, and its TCRdb copy is limited to in-frame clones, with some not included. The sample holds some 280,000 clones; 89% are singletons and the top ten take roughly 0.92%. Sample: peripheral blood. The receptor source for this set is a woman in her 40s who had recovered from COVID-19. The CDR3 runs from the conserved cysteine through the conserved F or W.

v_call cdr3_aa
TRBV7-8 CASLLGGAPLDEQFF
TRBV3-1/TRBV3-2 CASSHGGSKQPQHF
TRBV7-9 CASSRGRTGSVSYEQYF
TRBV7-2 CASSLGLAGGPARETQYF
TRBV5-1 CASSLGWTPPGDEQFF
TRBV19 CASSWQDSYNEQFF
TRBV10-2 CASSVRDRGTDTQYF
TRBV19 CASRPEREITDTQYF
TRBV18 CASSPESSLFNQPQHF
TRBV5-6 CASSLDLGPPYNEQFF
TRBV5-4 CASSLGTGEETQYF
TRBV11-2 CASSALTGIHLLNEQFF
TRBV2 CASSPPRGNAYEQYF
TRBV27 CASSRQGGWVTQYF
TRBV11-3 CASSSTLSSGKATQYF
TRBV28 CASSFVAGGREQYF
TRBV20-1 CSALANEQFF
TRBV3-1/TRBV3-2 CASSLIKGLAGGPHEQYF
TRBV11-2 CASTPGLNEQYF
TRBV29-1 CSVARDRGYEQYF
TRBV6-5 CASSPSGLGYEQYF
TRBV3-1/TRBV3-2 CASSQAPSVQETQYF
TRBV4-2 CASSQVLAGGDTQYF
TRBV7-3 CASSLTGGGWASGNQETQYF
TRBV29-1 CSVEREGYEQYF
TRBV12-3/TRBV12-4 CASSLAQEQYF